The T cell receptor beta chain under discussion was sequenced for a study of T-cell memory formation after mild COVID-19. TCRdb recomputed calls from the 5' RACE reads with MiXCR, one row per CDR3 protein. Among about 150,000 distinct CDR3 sequences listed, 20% to 25% were seen once. CDR1 is SNHLY and CDR2 is FYNNEI in the germline V gene. V lost 2 bases and J lost 4, with 17 bases in between. The CDR3 covers 16 residues. This clonotype was detected a few times. The sequenced sample consisted of PBMCs or a T cell subset sorted from them (not recorded which). The receptor was isolated from an adult woman who had mild COVID-19 (a few samples of this study predate the infection). Cell type and time point are not known. The chain carries TRBV2 and TRBJ2-5; D is uncertain. CDR3 amino acids: CASSELYGQVGETQYF. The CDR3 coding sequence is TGTGCCAGCAGTGAATTGTACGGGCAAGTTGGAGAGACCCAGTACTTC.